The present entry profiles one TCR beta chain with its context. CDR1 SNHLY and CDR2 FYNNEI come from the germline V gene. The length of the CDR3 is 14 residues. The V end was cut by 5 bases, the J end by 0 bases, with 10 bases between. The sample is drawn from a study of blood T cell repertoires in COVID-19. For the study at large: Collection of acute and convalescent COVID-19 samples took place in the United States, Italy and Spain. The cDNA or gDNA used as material had been derived from T cells, B-cell-depleted T cells, or PBMCs.

In the study's own analysis: Researchers report that nucleated cell counts were estimated from reference gene primer amplification. TCRdb keeps only in-frame clones here, not all; method: immunoSEQ multiplex PCR. Clone size and the V and J calls come from that table; the DNA yielded D and trimming. The table shows under 350,000 clones, with around 89% occurring only once. The sequence came from a man aged 40-50 years with acute or convalescent COVID-19. The sample was peripheral blood. The chain is built from TRBV2 and TRBJ1-2; possibly TRBD1 for D (6 bases). As DNA, the CDR3 is TGTGCCAGCAGTTCAGGGGTCGCTAACTATGGCTACACCTTC. Translating it yields CASSSGVANYGYTF.